Each of the 10 T cell receptor beta chains below was sequenced from the same sample in a study of blood T cell repertoires in COVID-19. Sequencing used immunoSEQ multiplex PCR; TCRdb keeps in-frame clones, though not all of them. The profile shows about 190,000 clones, 65% to 85% of them singletons. Sequencing input: peripheral blood. The receptors originated from a man aged 50 to 60 with active or convalescent COVID-19.

V and J are TRBV4-2 and TRBJ2-1; 14 nucleotides agree with TRBD2. Germline-derived CDR1 and CDR2 are LGHNA and YNFKEQ. The CDR3 is made up of 17 amino acids. V lost 1 base and J lost 5; bases outside the gene matches: 4. CDR3 sequence reads: CASSQAGLAGADNEQFF. For the CDR3, the DNA is TGTGCCAGCAGCCAAGCGGGACTAGCGGGAGCTGACAATGAGCAGTTCTTC.

The chain employs TRBV5-4 and TRBJ2-3, with a tentative D call TRBD2 (7 bases). V was trimmed by 4 bases and J by 6 bases, leaving 15 bases between them. The CDR3 covers 14 residues. The V gene's germline CDR1 is SGHNT and CDR2 YYREEE (reference sequence). The CDR3 reads CASSRGGAPDTQYF. The CDR3 nucleotides read TGTGCCAGCAGCCGTGGGGGGGCCCCGGATACGCAGTATTTT.

This clone came up a few times. CDR3 coding DNA: TGTGCCAGCAGCTTAGAAGAGTGGAGATCCTACACCTACGAGCAGTACTTC. Translated, it gives CASSLEEWRSYTYEQYF. The V and J genes are TRBV7-2 and TRBJ2-7; D is ambiguous. This CDR3 is built from 17 residues. From germline, CDR1 is SGHTA and CDR2 FQGNSA. Trimming removed 1 base at V and 2 bases at J, with 18 bases between.

V usage is TRBV2 and J usage is TRBJ1-6, with 8 nucleotides matching TRBD1. J lost 8 bases, V lost 5 bases, and 5 bases had no gene match. CDR3 length: 14 amino acids. The germline gives CDR1 SNHLY, CDR2 FYNNEI. The CDR3 protein is CASSFDRGDSPLHF. The CDR3 DNA reads as TGTGCCAGCAGTTTTGACAGGGGCGATTCACCCCTCCACTTT. Based on the CDR3 plus reference TRBV2 and TRBJ1-6, the full variable domain is EPEVTQTPSHQVTQMGQEVILRCVPISNHLYFYWYRQILGQKVEFLVSFYNNEISEKSEIFDDQFSVERPDGSNFTLKIRSTKLEDSAMYFCASSFDRGDSPLHFGNGTRLTVT.

The chain carries TRBV7-6 and TRBJ1-2, with D uncertain. Trimming took off 0 bases at V and 8 bases at J, with 13 bases between the two ends. CDR1 is SGHVS, CDR2 FNYEAQ, per germline. CDR3 length equals 14 residues. The CDR3 nucleotides are TGTGCCAGCAGCTTAGCCCAACGGGGAGGCGGCTACACCTTC. Amino acid sequence: CASSLAQRGGGYTF.

This chain joins TRBV6-1 and TRBJ2-1; D is possibly TRBD1 (5 bases). Trimming pared 1 base from V and 6 bases from J, leaving 7 bases between. Per the germline V gene, CDR1 is MNHNS and CDR2 is SASEGT. This CDR3 region has 13 residues. The CDR3 nucleotides are TGTGCCAGCAGTGAAGGGACACTCAATGAGCAGTTCTTC. This gives the protein CASSEGTLNEQFF.

This chain joins TRBV28 and TRBJ1-5; no clear D. The CDR3 loop spans 15 amino acids. Trimming took off 7 bases at V and 2 bases at J, with 15 bases between the two ends. The germline V gene has CDR1 MDHEN and CDR2 SYDVKM. CDR3 region: CASIRGQKGNQPQHF. The CDR3 DNA follows: TGTGCCAGCATTCGAGGGCAGAAAGGCAATCAGCCCCAGCATTTT.

V gene TRBV2 combines with J gene TRBJ2-2, with a weak D call TRBD2 (6 bases). Trimming took off 2 bases at V and 4 bases at J, with 8 bases between the two ends. This CDR3 spans 14 amino acids. CDR1 is SNHLY, CDR2 FYNNEI, per germline. CDR3 bases: TGTGCCAGCAGTGAACCGGGAGTCACCGGGGAGCTGTTTTTT. It translates to CASSEPGVTGELFF. The full variable domain, rest sourced from reference TRBV2 and TRBJ2-2, is EPEVTQTPSHQVTQMGQEVILRCVPISNHLYFYWYRQILGQKVEFLVSFYNNEISEKSEIFDDQFSVERPDGSNFTLKIRSTKLEDSAMYFCASSEPGVTGELFFGEGSRLTVL.

The chain has TRBV7-3 and TRBJ2-7, with 9 bases lining up with TRBD2. The trim removed 2 bases at V and 7 bases at J, leaving 3 bases unmatched. The CDR3 is 13 residues long. Per the germline V gene, CDR1 is SGHTA and CDR2 is FQGTGA. The CDR3 reads CASSLAGGGEQYF. CDR3 nucleotides: TGTGCCAGCAGCTTAGCGGGAGGGGGTGAGCAGTACTTC.

The genes are TRBV27 and TRBJ2-5; D is possibly TRBD2 (6 bases). Germline CDR1 reads MNHEY; CDR2 reads SMNVEV (reference sequence). Trimming removed 5 bases from V and 5 bases from J, with 15 bases in between. This CDR3 comprises 14 residues. The CDR3 reads CASSQHGSRETQYF. CDR3 in DNA: TGTGCCAGCAGTCAACACGGGAGTCGGGAGACCCAGTACTTC.